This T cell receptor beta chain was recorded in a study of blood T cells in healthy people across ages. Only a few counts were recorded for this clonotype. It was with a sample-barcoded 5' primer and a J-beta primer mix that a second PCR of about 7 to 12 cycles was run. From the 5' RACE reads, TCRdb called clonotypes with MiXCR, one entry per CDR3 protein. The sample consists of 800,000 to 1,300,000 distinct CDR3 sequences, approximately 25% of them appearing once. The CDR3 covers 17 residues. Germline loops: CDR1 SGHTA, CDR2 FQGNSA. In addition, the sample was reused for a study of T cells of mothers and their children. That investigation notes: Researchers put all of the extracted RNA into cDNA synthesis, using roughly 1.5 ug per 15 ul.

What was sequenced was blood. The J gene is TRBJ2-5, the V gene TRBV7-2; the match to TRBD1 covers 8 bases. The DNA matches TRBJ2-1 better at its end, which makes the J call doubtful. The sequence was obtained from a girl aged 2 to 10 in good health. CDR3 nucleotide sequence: TGTGCCAGCAGCTTACAGGTGACAGGGGTGCCAGGAGATGAGCAGTTCTTC. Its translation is CASSLQVTGVPGDEQFF.